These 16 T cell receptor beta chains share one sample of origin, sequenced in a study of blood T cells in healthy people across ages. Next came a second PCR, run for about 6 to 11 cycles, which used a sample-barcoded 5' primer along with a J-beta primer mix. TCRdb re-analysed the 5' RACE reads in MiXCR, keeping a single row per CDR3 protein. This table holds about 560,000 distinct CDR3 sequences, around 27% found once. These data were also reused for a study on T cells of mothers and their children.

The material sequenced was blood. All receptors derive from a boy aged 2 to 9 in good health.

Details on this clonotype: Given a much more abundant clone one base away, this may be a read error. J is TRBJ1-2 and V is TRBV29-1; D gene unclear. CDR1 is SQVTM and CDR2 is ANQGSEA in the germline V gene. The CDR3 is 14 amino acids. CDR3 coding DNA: TGCAGCGTTGAGTTACTGGATGCGGTCTCTGGCCACACCTTC. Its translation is CSVELLDAVSGHTF.

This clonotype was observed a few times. CDR3 bases: TGTGCCAGCAACGGACAGGGGGCTTCTGGAAACACCATATATTTT. Protein product: CASNGQGASGNTIYF. This chain joins TRBV7-8 and TRBJ1-3, with TRBD1 matching 11 bases. The germline gives CDR1 SGHVS, CDR2 FQNEAQ. The CDR3 loop spans 15 amino acids. Losses at the gene ends were 7 bases for V and 1 base for J; bases not matched to a gene: 3.

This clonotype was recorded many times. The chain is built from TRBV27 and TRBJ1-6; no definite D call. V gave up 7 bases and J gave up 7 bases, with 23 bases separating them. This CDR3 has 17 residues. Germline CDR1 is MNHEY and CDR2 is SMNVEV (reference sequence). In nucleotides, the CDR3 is TGTGCCAGCACTTCCCGCGGAGAGGATGGACCCAATTCACCCCTCCACTTT. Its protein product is CASTSRGEDGPNSPLHF.

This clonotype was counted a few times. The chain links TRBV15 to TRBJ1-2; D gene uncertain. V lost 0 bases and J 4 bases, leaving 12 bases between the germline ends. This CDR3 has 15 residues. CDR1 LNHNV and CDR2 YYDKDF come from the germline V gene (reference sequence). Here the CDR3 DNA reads TGTGCCACCAGCAGAGAAGTGGGAGGTGGCTATGGCTACACCTTC. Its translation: CATSREVGGGYGYTF.

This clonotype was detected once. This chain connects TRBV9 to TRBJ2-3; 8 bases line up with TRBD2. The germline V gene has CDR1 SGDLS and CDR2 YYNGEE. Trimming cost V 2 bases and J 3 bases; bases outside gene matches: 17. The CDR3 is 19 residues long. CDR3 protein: CASSVHPTGAGGVTDTQYF. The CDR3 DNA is TGTGCCAGCAGCGTCCATCCCACGGGGGCGGGAGGAGTGACAGATACGCAGTATTTT.

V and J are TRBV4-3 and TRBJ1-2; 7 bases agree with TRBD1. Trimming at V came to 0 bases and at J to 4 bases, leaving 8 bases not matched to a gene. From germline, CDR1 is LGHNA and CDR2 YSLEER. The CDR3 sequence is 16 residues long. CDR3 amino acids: CASSQEVRQGGYGYTF. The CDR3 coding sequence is TGCGCCAGCAGCCAAGAGGTTCGACAGGGCGGCTATGGCTACACCTTC.

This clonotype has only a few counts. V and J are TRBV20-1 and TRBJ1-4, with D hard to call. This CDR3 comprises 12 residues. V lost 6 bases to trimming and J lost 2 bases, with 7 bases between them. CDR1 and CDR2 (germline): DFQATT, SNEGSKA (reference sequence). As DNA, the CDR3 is TGCAGTGCCCCGACTACTAATGAAAAACTGTTTTTT. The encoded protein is CSAPTTNEKLFF.

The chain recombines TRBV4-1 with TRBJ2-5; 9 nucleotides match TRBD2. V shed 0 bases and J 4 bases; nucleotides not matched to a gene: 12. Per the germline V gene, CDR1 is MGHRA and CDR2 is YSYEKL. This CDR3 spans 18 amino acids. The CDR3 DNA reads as TGCGCCAGCAGCCAAGATAGGGTCTCGCGGGAGGGCATAGAGACCCAGTACTTC. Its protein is CASSQDRVSREGIETQYF.

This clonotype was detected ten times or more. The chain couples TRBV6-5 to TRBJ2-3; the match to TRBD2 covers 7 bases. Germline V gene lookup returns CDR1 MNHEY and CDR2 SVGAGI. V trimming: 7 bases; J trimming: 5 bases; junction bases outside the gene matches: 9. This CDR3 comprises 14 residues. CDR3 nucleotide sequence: TGTGCCAGCAACCGGGGAGGGGTTGGAGATACGCAGTATTTT. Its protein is CASNRGGVGDTQYF.

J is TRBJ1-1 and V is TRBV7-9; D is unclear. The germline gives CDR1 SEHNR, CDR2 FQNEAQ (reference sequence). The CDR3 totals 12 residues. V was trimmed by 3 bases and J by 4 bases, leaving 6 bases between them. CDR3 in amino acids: CASSLSFTEAFF. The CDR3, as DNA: TGTGCCAGCAGCTTGTCTTTCACTGAAGCTTTCTTT.

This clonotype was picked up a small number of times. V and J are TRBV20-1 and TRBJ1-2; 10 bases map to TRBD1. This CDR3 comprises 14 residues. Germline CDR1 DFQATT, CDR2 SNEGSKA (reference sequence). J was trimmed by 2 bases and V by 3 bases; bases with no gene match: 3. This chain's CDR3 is CSARGDRGNYGYTF. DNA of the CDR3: TGCAGTGCTAGGGGGGACAGGGGAAACTATGGCTACACCTTC.

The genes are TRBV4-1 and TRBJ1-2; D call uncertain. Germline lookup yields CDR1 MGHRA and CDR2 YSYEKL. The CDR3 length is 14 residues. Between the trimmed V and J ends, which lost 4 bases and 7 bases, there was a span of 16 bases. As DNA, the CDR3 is TGCGCCAGCAGCCCCGTCCCGGCCGGCTCTGGCTACACCTTC. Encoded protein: CASSPVPAGSGYTF.

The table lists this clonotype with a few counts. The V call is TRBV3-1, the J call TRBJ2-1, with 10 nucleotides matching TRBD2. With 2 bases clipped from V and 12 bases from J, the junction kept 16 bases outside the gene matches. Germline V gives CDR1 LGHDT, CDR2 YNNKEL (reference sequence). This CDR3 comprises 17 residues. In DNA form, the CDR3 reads TGTGCCAGCAGCCAACCCACAGCGCTAGCGGGGGAGCTCGGGCAGTTCTTC. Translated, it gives CASSQPTALAGELGQFF.

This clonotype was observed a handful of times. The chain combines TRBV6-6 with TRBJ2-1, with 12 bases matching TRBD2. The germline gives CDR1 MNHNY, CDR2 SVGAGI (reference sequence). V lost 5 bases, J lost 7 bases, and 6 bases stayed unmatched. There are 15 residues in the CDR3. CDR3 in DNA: TGTGCCAGCAGTCAGACTAGCGGGAGCGAGAATGAGCAGTTCTTC. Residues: CASSQTSGSENEQFF.

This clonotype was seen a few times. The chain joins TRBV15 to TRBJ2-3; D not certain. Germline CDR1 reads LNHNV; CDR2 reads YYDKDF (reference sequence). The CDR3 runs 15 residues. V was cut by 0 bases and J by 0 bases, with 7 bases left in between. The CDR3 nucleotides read TGTGCCACCAGCAGAGATGCAGGCAGCACAGATACGCAGTATTTT. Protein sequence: CATSRDAGSTDTQYF.

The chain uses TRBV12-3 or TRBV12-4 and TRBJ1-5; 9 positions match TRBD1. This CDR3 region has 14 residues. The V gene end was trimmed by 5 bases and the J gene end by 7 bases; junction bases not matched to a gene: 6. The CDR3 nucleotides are TGTGCCAGCAGTGCCCGGGACAGGGACCAGCCCCAGCATTTT. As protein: CASSARDRDQPQHF.